This TCR beta chain was documented in a study of blood T cells in healthy people across ages. This clonotype was counted a single time. The CDR3 consists of 14 residues. Germline V gene lookup returns CDR1 DFQATT and CDR2 SNEGSKA (reference sequence). For the second PCR, which ran for about 7 to 11 cycles, a sample-barcoded 5' primer and a J-beta primer mix were used. TCRdb reprocessed the 5' RACE reads via MiXCR and lists one record per CDR3 protein. The table shows hundreds of thousands of distinct CDR3 sequences, with about 30% occurring only once. Material for sequencing was blood. The chain links TRBV20-1 to TRBJ2-4; D gene uncertain. TRBJ2-7 matches the DNA end more closely, so the J call is doubtful. The receptor was derived from a woman aged 80 or older in good health. DNA for the CDR3: TGCAGTGCTAGCGGTTTCCCTGGGACCTACGAGCAGTACTTC. This translates into CSASGFPGTYEQYF.